These T cell receptor beta chains were read from a single sample in a study of cytomegalovirus exposure and HLA in healthy donors. Sequencing was performed with immunoSEQ multiplex PCR; in TCRdb, only in-frame clones are kept and a portion is missing. Among approximately 100,000 clones listed, approximately 85% were seen once. Sequenced material: PBMCs. Receptors originate from a man aged 25 to 40 in good health and CMV-seronegative. Each CDR3 is given with its conserved first and last residue. A D gene is named only where the DNA matches it firmly. Clone size is stated in some rows and not others, as once, few, many or a class when expanded.

.	TRBV30	.	TRBJ1-5	TGTGCCTGGAACCCGAAGGACTTCTATCAGCCCCAGAATTTT	CAWNPKDFYQPQNF
.	TRBV28	TRBD2	TRBJ2-3	TGTGCCAGCAGTTTTAGAGCGGGAGGGGGCACAGATACGCAGTATTTT	CASSFRAGGGTDTQYF
.	TRBV4-1	.	TRBJ1-4	TGCGCCAGCAGCCAAGTGCAGACTAATGAAAAACTGTTTTTT	CASSQVQTNEKLFF
.	TRBV18	TRBD1	TRBJ2-7	TGTGCCAGCTCACACCGGACAGGGGGCTCCTACGAGCAGTACTTC	CASSHRTGGSYEQYF
.	TRBV6-5	TRBD1	TRBJ1-6	TGTGCCAGCAGACAAATGGGACAGTATAATTCACCCCTCCACTTT	CASRQMGQYNSPLHF
.	TRBV27	TRBD1	TRBJ2-1	TGTGCCAGCAGTGCGAGACAGGGACCTACCTACAATGAGCAGTTCTTC	CASSARQGPTYNEQFF
.	TRBV5-4	TRBD2	TRBJ2-3	TGTGCCAGCAGCCTGAACCTCGAAGCGGGAAGCACAGATACGCAGTATTTT	CASSLNLEAGSTDTQYF
.	TRBV7-3	.	TRBJ2-3	TGTGCCAGCAGCTTAAGCGGGGCTAGCGCAGATACGCAGTATTTT	CASSLSGASADTQYF
few	TRBV6-1	.	TRBJ1-2	TGTGCCAGCAGTGAGACCCCCACAGGGTATACTAACTATGGCTACACCTTC	CASSETPTGYTNYGYTF
.	TRBV28	TRBD1	TRBJ1-2	TGTGCCAGCCGAGGACAGGGAGGGATTAATGGCTACACCTTC	CASRGQGGINGYTF
.	TRBV25-1	.	TRBJ2-5	TGTGCCAGCAGGGAAGGGGGGACCAGATTTAAGTCGCAGACCCAGTACTTC	CASREGGTRFKSQTQYF
.	TRBV4-1	.	TRBJ1-2	TGCGCCAGCAGCCAAGAGGGGGGACTGGTTGGCTACACCTTC	CASSQEGGLVGYTF
.	TRBV9	TRBD2	TRBJ2-3	TGTGCCAGCAGCACCCGGACTAGCGCAGATACGCAGTATTTT	CASSTRTSADTQYF
.	TRBV7-2	TRBD1	TRBJ1-1	TGTGCCAGCAGCTTATTGACAGGGGGCACTGAAGCTTTCTTT	CASSLLTGGTEAFF
.	TRBV7-2	.	TRBJ2-5	TGTGCCAGCAGTCCAACTGGGAGCGCAGCAAGCCAAGAGACCCAGTACTTC	CASSPTGSAASQETQYF
.	TRBV5-1	.	TRBJ2-7	TGCGCCAGCAGCTTGAATGCGGGAAGCGAAACCTACGAGCAGTACTTC	CASSLNAGSETYEQYF
once	TRBV28	TRBD1	TRBJ2-2	TGTGCCAGCAGCTCGCCCCGTCGGACAGGTGCGAACACCGGGGAGCTGTTTTTT	CASSSPRRTGANTGELFF
.	TRBV28	TRBD1	TRBJ2-7	TGTGCCAGCAGTTTTAACCTGGGACAGGGCTCCTACGAGCAGTACTTC	CASSFNLGQGSYEQYF
.	TRBV6-6	.	TRBJ1-5	TGTGCCAGCACGTTAAGCAATCAGCCCCAGCATTTT	CASTLSNQPQHF
.	TRBV5-1	TRBD2	TRBJ2-1	TGCGCCAGCACACCGGGACTAGCGGGGGCAGAGCAGTTCTTC	CASTPGLAGAEQFF